This T cell receptor (beta chain) comes out of a study of blood T cells in healthy people across ages. Study at large: Capture by template switching was about one barcoded beta molecule per two T cells. Findings and limits, study-wide: Naive T cell percentage and TCR beta diversity correlated strongly.

Together with a sample-barcoded 5' primer, a J-beta primer mix was included in a second PCR lasting roughly 7 to 11 cycles. TCRdb fed the 5' RACE reads into MiXCR, producing one record per CDR3 protein. The sample lists roughly 700,000 distinct CDR3 sequences; roughly 32% were seen once. This clonotype has just a few counts. Antigen unknown. PBMCs were isolated at a quantity of at least 6 million per sample. Trimming pared 1 base from V and 5 bases from J, leaving 14 bases between. The CDR3 runs 15 residues. Germline loops: CDR1 SGHDN, CDR2 FVKESK. Material: blood. This receptor was obtained from a woman at least 80 years old in good health. V is TRBV14 and J is TRBJ1-1, with D uncertain. In nucleotides, the CDR3 is TGTGCCAGCAGCCAAGTCGCTAACAGTTTGACTGAAGCTTTCTTT. Its translation: CASSQVANSLTEAFF.